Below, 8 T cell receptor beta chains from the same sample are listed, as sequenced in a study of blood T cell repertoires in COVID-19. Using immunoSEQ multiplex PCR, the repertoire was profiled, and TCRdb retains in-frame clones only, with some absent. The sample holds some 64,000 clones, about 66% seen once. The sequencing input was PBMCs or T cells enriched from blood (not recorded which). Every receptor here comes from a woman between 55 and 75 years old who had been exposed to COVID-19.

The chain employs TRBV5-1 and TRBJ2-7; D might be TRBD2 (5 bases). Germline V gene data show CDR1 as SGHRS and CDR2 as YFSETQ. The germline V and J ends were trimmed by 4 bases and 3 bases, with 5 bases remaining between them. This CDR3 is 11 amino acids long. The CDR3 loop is CASSRGYEQYF. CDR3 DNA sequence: TGCGCCAGCAGCCGGGGCTACGAGCAGTACTTC.

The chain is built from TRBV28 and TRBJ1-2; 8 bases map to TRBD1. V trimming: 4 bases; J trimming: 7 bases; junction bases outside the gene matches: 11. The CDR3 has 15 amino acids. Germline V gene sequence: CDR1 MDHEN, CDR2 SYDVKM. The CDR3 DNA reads TGTGCCAGCAGTTCTCTAGGACAGGGAAGAGGTGGCTACACCTTC. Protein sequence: CASSSLGQGRGGYTF.

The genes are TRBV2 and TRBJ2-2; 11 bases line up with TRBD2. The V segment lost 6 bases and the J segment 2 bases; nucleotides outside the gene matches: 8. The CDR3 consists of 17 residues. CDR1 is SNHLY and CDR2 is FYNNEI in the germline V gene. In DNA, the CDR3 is TGTGCCAGCAGGGCAACTAGCGGGGGTCAAAACACCGGGGAGCTGTTTTTT. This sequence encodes CASRATSGGQNTGELFF. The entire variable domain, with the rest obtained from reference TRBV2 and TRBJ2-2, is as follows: EPEVTQTPSHQVTQMGQEVILRCVPISNHLYFYWYRQILGQKVEFLVSFYNNEISEKSEIFDDQFSVERPDGSNFTLKIRSTKLEDSAMYFCASRATSGGQNTGELFFGEGSRLTVL.

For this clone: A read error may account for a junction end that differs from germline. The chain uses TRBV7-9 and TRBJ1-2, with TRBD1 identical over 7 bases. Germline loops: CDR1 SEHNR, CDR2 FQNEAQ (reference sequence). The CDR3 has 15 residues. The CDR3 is CASSLDAGQPPPSRF. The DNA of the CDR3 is TGTGCCAGCAGCTTAGATGCGGGACAGCCACCGCCGAGCCGGTTC.

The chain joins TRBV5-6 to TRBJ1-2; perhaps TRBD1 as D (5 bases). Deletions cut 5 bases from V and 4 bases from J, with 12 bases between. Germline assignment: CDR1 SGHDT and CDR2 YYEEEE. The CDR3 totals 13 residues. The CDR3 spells CASSTGGGYGYTF. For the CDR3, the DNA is TGTGCCAGCAGTACGGGGGGTGGCTATGGCTACACCTTC.

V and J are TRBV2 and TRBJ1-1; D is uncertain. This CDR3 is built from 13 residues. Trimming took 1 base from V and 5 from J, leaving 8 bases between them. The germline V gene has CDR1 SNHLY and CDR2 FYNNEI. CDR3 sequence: CASSEEAGTEAFF. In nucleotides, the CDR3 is TGTGCCAGCAGTGAAGAGGCCGGGACTGAAGCTTTCTTT.

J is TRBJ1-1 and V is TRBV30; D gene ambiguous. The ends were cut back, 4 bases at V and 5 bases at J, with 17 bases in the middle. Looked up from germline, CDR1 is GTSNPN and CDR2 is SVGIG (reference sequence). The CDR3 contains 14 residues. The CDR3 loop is CAWNPTGGYTEAFF. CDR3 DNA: TGTGCCTGGAATCCTACGGGAGGTTATACTGAAGCTTTCTTT.

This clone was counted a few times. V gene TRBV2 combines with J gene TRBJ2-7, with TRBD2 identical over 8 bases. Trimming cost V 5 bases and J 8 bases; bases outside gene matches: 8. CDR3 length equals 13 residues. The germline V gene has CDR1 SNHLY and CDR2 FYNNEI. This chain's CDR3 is CASSSSGQGKQYF. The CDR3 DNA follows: TGTGCCAGCAGTTCTAGCGGGCAGGGTAAGCAGTACTTC.